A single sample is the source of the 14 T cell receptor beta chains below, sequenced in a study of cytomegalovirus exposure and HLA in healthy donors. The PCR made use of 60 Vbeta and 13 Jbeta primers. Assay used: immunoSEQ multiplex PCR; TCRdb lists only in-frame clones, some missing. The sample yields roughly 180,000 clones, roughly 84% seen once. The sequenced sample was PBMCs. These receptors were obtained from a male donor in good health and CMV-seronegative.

The CDR3 nucleotides are TGCGCCAGCAGCCGGACAGCCCTTGAGGCCGGGGAGCTGTTTTTT. Protein sequence: CASSRTALEAGELFF. V is TRBV5-1 and J is TRBJ2-2; possible D gene TRBD1, 6 bases. This CDR3 has 15 residues. Germline V CDR1 and CDR2: SGHRS, YFSETQ. The V end was cut by 4 bases, the J end by 6 bases, with 16 bases between.

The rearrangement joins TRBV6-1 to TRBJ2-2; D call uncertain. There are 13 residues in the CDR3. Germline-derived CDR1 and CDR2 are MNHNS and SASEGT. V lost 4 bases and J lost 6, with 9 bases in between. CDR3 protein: CASSVLSAGELFF. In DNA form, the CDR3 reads TGTGCCAGCAGTGTTCTGTCGGCCGGGGAGCTGTTTTTT.

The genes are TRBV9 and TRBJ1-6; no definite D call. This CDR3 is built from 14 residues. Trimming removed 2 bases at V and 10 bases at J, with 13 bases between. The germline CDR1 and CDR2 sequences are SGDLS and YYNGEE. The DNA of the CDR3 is TGTGCCAGCAGCGTCACCCCGACATCATCACCCCTCCACTTT. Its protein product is CASSVTPTSSPLHF.

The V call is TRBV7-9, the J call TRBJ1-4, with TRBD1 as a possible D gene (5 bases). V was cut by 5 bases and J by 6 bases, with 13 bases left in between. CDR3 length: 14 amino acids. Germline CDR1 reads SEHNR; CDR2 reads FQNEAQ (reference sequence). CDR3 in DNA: TGTGCCAGCAGCCTTCGACAGTTGGATGAAAAACTGTTTTTT. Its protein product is CASSLRQLDEKLFF.

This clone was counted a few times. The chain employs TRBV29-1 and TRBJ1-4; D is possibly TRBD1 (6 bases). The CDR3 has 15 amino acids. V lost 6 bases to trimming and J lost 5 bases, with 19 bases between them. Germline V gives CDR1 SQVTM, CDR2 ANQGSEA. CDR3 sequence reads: CSVQGGRQGNEKLFF. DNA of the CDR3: TGCAGCGTCCAAGGCGGCCGGCAGGGGAATGAAAAACTGTTTTTT. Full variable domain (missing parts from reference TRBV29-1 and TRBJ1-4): SAVISQKPSRDICQRGTSLTIQCQVDSQVTMMFWYRQQPGQSLTLIATANQGSEATYESGFVIDKFPISRPNLTFSTLTVSNMSPEDSSIYLCSVQGGRQGNEKLFFGSGTQLSVL.

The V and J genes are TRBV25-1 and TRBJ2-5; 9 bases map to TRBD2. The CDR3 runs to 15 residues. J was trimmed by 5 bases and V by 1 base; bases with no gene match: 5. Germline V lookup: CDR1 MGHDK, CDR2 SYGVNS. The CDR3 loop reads CASSEFPGLAETQYF. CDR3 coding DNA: TGTGCCAGCAGTGAATTCCCCGGACTAGCGGAGACCCAGTACTTC. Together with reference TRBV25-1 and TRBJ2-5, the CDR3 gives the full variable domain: EADIYQTPRYLVIGTGKKITLECSQTMGHDKMYWYQQDPGMELHLIHYSYGVNSTEKGDLSSESTVSRIRTEHFPLTLESARPSHTSQYLCASSEFPGLAETQYFGPGTRLLVL.

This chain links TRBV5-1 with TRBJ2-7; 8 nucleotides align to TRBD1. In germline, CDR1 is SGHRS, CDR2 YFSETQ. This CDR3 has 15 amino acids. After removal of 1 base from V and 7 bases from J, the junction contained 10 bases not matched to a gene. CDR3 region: CASSLRTGIPGEQYF. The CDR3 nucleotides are TGCGCCAGCAGCTTGAGGACAGGGATCCCTGGGGAGCAGTACTTC.

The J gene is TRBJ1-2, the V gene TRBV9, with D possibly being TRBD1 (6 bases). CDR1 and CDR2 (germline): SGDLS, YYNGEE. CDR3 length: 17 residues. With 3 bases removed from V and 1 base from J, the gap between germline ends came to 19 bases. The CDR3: CASSAMVSGGGNYGYTF. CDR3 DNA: TGTGCCAGCAGCGCTATGGTTAGCGGGGGCGGTAACTATGGCTACACCTTC.

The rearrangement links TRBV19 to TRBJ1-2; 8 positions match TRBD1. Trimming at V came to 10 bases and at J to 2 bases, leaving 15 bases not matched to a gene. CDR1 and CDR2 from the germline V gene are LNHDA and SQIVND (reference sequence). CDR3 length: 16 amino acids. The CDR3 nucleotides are TGTGCCATCCGTTCCTCGGGACAGGATTTGAACTATGGCTACACCTTC. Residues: CAIRSSGQDLNYGYTF.

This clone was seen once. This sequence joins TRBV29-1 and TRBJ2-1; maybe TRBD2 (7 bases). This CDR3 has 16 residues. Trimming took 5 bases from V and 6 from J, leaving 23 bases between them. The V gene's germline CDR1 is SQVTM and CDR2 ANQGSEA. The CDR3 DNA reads TGCAGCGTTAGATCCAAGGGGGAGGGCCTAGCCAATGAGCAGTTCTTC. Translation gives CSVRSKGEGLANEQFF.

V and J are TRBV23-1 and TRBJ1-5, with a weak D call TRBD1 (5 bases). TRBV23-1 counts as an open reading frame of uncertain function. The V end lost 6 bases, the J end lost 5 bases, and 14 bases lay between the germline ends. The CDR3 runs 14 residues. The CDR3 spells CASSPSRAYQPQHF. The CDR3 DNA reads TGCGCCAGCAGCCCCAGCAGGGCATATCAGCCCCAGCATTTT.

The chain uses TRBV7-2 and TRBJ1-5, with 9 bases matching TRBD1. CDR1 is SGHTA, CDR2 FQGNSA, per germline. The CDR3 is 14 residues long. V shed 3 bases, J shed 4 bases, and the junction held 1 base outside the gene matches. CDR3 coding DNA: TGTGCCAGCAGCTTCGGGACAGGGAATCAGCCCCAGCATTTT. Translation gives CASSFGTGNQPQHF.

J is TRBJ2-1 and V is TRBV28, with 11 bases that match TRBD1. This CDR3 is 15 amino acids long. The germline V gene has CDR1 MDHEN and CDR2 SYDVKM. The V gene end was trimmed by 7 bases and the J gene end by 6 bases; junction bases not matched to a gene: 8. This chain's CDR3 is CASTTGTGGFNEQFF. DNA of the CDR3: TGTGCCAGCACAACCGGGACAGGGGGTTTCAATGAGCAGTTCTTC.

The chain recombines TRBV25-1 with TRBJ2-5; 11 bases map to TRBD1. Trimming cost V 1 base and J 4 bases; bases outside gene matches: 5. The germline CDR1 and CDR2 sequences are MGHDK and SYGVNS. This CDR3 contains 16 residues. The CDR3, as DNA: TGTGCCAGCAGTGAATGGGACAGGGGGGATGGAGAGACCCAGTACTTC. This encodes CASSEWDRGDGETQYF.